The 14 T cell receptor beta chains below come from one sample, sequenced in a study of shared clonotypes between healthy human individuals. Profiling relied on immunoSEQ multiplex PCR, and the TCRdb table lists in-frame clones only, not all of them. The table lists around 2.5 million clones, roughly 93% of them singletons. Sequencing was done on a sample of naive CD4+ T cells from PBMCs. The subset denotes: CD45RA+ positively selected. The receptor source for this set is a man aged 18 to 35 in good health. Some clones in this sample may be carry-over from other donors' samples.

This clone was seen just once. The V and J genes are TRBV19 and TRBJ1-2, with a weak D call TRBD1 (5 bases). V lost 1 base, J lost 4 bases, and 10 bases lay in between. CDR1 and CDR2 (germline): LNHDA, SQIVND (reference sequence). The CDR3 is made up of 14 amino acids. The CDR3 DNA follows: TGTGCCAGTAGTATAGTCGGGGGGATCTATGGCTACACCTTC. Translation: CASSIVGGIYGYTF.

This clone was found once. The chain recombines TRBV28 with TRBJ1-1, with D tentatively TRBD1 (6 bases). The CDR3 spans 18 residues. Trimming shortened V by 0 bases and J by 3 bases, and 20 bases separated the two germline ends. Germline CDR1 MDHEN, CDR2 SYDVKM. CDR3: CASSLWHRPGGRDTEAFF. CDR3 bases: TGTGCCAGCAGTTTATGGCACCGCCCCGGGGGGCGGGACACTGAAGCTTTCTTT.

This chain links TRBV28 with TRBJ1-1; D is undetermined. Trimming took off 1 base at V and 11 bases at J, with 11 bases between the two ends. Germline loops: CDR1 MDHEN, CDR2 SYDVKM. The CDR3 is made up of 12 amino acids. CDR3 in amino acids: CASSLSPPQAFF. The DNA for the CDR3 is TGTGCCAGCAGTTTATCGCCACCGCAGGCTTTCTTT. Full variable domain (remainder filled in from reference TRBV28 and TRBJ1-1): DVKVTQSSRYLVKRTGEKVFLECVQDMDHENMFWYRQDPGLGLRLIYFSYDVKMKEKGDIPEGYSVSREKKERFSLILESASTNQTSMYLCASSLSPPQAFFGQGTRLTVV.

The CDR3 nucleotides are TGTGCCAGCAGCCAAGATCGAAAACTAGCGGGACACGAGCAGTACTTC. Translated: CASSQDRKLAGHEQYF. The chain recombines TRBV4-2 with TRBJ2-7; 10 bases fit TRBD2. Germline trimming cut 0 bases from V and 5 bases from J; bases unmatched to any gene: 7. CDR3 size: 16 residues. Germline CDR1 and CDR2: LGHNA and YNFKEQ.

The chain uses TRBV6-5 and TRBJ2-1, with D tentatively TRBD1 or TRBD2 (5 bases each). V lost 5 bases and J lost 5, with 16 bases in between. The length of the CDR3 is 15 residues. Germline V lookup: CDR1 MNHEY, CDR2 SVGAGI. DNA for the CDR3: TGTGCCAGCAGTCCCGGGACCCTGGGGAACAATGAGCAGTTCTTC. This translates into CASSPGTLGNNEQFF.

This chain uses TRBV27 with TRBJ2-5; a possible D gene is TRBD1 (5 bases). CDR1 is MNHEY and CDR2 is SMNVEV in the germline V gene (reference sequence). The germline V and J ends were trimmed by 6 bases and 3 bases, with 14 bases remaining between them. This CDR3 has 14 amino acids. The CDR3 sequence: CASSKGLAEETQYF. The CDR3 nucleotides are TGTGCCAGCAGCAAGGGGTTAGCAGAAGAGACCCAGTACTTC.

V gene TRBV2 combines with J gene TRBJ1-2, with a tentative D call TRBD1 (6 bases). CDR1 and CDR2 from the germline V gene are SNHLY and FYNNEI. This CDR3 spans 13 amino acids. Between the trimmed V and J ends, which lost 6 bases and 4 bases, there was a span of 12 bases. The CDR3 protein is CASRPGQTYGYTF. As DNA, the CDR3 is TGTGCCAGCAGGCCCGGACAGACCTATGGCTACACCTTC.

V is TRBV5-6 and J is TRBJ1-5, with D perhaps TRBD1 (5 bases). The CDR3 length is 14 residues. Germline-derived CDR1 and CDR2 are SGHDT and YYEEEE. The ends were cut back, 0 bases at V and 11 bases at J, with 15 bases in the middle. The CDR3 DNA follows: TGTGCCAGCAGCTTGGCAGGGAACCCGCCAGCCCAGCATTTT. Translation gives CASSLAGNPPAQHF.

The rearrangement uses TRBV29-1 and TRBJ1-1; 10 positions agree with TRBD1. The V gene's germline CDR1 is SQVTM and CDR2 ANQGSEA. V shed 7 bases and J 5 bases; nucleotides not matched to a gene: 4. The CDR3 spans 12 residues. The CDR3 loop reads CSGGQGRTEAFF. The CDR3 coding sequence is TGCAGCGGGGGACAGGGGAGGACTGAAGCTTTCTTT.

CDR3 DNA: TGTGCCAGCACCCTCGGGACGGCTCGAAATGAACGGCGCGAGCAGTACTTC. This codes for CASTLGTARNERREQYF. This chain joins TRBV28 and TRBJ2-7, with D perhaps TRBD1 or TRBD2 (5 bases each). V lost 7 bases to trimming and J lost 6 bases, with 28 bases between them. The CDR3 runs 17 residues. Germline CDR1 reads MDHEN; CDR2 reads SYDVKM.

This chain connects TRBV19 to TRBJ2-6; weak D call: TRBD1 (6 bases). The CDR3 length is 23 residues. Trimming cost V 5 bases and J 0 bases, with 32 bases left between them. Per germline, CDR1 LNHDA and CDR2 SQIVND (reference sequence). The chain's CDR3 is CASSFTRGRSVLNQHSGANVLTF. The CDR3 DNA is TGTGCCAGTAGTTTCACCAGGGGCCGCTCTGTCCTCAACCAACACTCTGGGGCCAACGTCCTGACTTTC.

This rearrangement joins TRBV28 to TRBJ1-3, with D perhaps TRBD1 (6 bases). The V gene lost 4 bases and the J gene lost 3 bases, with 13 bases spanning the gap. The CDR3 spans 15 residues. The germline gives CDR1 MDHEN, CDR2 SYDVKM. The CDR3 DNA is TGTGCCAGCAGTTATTTACAGGGTTTTGGAAACACCATATATTTT. Translating it yields CASSYLQGFGNTIYF. The full variable domain, with the rest looked up from reference TRBV28 and TRBJ1-3, is DVKVTQSSRYLVKRTGEKVFLECVQDMDHENMFWYRQDPGLGLRLIYFSYDVKMKEKGDIPEGYSVSREKKERFSLILESASTNQTSMYLCASSYLQGFGNTIYFGEGSWLTVV.

The genes are TRBV28 and TRBJ1-5; the D is unclear. This CDR3 has 15 residues. Germline CDR1 MDHEN, CDR2 SYDVKM. Trimming left V 3 bases short and J 4 bases short, with 13 bases between. For the CDR3, the DNA is TGTGCCAGCAGTTTGTTGAGAGACGATAATCAGCCCCAGCATTTT. Amino acids: CASSLLRDDNQPQHF.

This CDR3 is CASSVTTGISEQYF. CDR3 bases: TGTGCCAGCAGCGTTACAACGGGGATATCCGAGCAGTACTTC. The J gene is TRBJ2-7, the V gene TRBV9; D perhaps matches TRBD2 (5 bases). Trimming pared 2 bases from V and 6 bases from J, leaving 15 bases between. The germline V gene has CDR1 SGDLS and CDR2 YYNGEE. The CDR3 has 14 amino acids.